The 17 T cell receptor beta chains below all came from one sample that was sequenced in a study of CD8 T cells in Susac syndrome. cDNA came from about 0.5 to 1 ug RNA primed by random hexamers. Each CDR3 protein is one row after TCRdb ran MiXCR on the immunoSEQ multiplex PCR reads. The sample has 300,000 to 350,000 distinct CDR3 sequences, 92% seen once; the top ten hold 0.06% to 0.075%. Input material: CD4+ T cells from PBMCs. These TCRs come from a human donor with multiple sclerosis.

CDR3 DNA sequence: TGCGCCAGCAGCCAAGATTATCGGGTGAGGAGTGAAAAACTGTTTTTT. This gives the protein CASSQDYRVRSEKLFF. The rearrangement links TRBV4-3 to TRBJ1-4; D is undetermined. With 0 bases removed from V and 7 bases from J, the gap between germline ends came to 15 bases. Germline V gene lookup returns CDR1 LGHNA and CDR2 YSLEER. This CDR3 spans 16 amino acids.

The chain joins TRBV7-2 to TRBJ1-1; TRBD1 might be the D (5 bases). The CDR3 sequence is 13 residues long. Germline-derived CDR1 and CDR2 are SGHTA and FQGNSA. V was shortened by 1 base and J by 6 bases, with 9 bases between the two germline ends. CDR3 in DNA: TGTGCCAGCAGCTTAGTGGGGACGGCTGAAGCTTTCTTT. Translating it yields CASSLVGTAEAFF. Together with reference TRBV7-2 and TRBJ1-1, the CDR3 gives the full variable domain: GAGVSQSPSNKVTEKGKDVELRCDPISGHTALYWYRQSLGQGLEFLIYFQGNSAPDKSGLPSDRFSAERTGGSVSTLTIQRTQQEDSAVYLCASSLVGTAEAFFGQGTRLTVV.

This clonotype was seen only once. The chain recombines TRBV27 with TRBJ2-7; 9 bases are shared with TRBD1. Germline-derived CDR1 and CDR2 are MNHEY and SMNVEV (reference sequence). The CDR3 consists of 14 residues. V trimming: 8 bases; J trimming: 1 base; junction bases outside the gene matches: 6. CDR3 DNA sequence: TGTGCCAGCGGCGACAGGGGGGGTTCCTACGAGCAGTACTTC. This encodes CASGDRGGSYEQYF.

This chain uses TRBV7-2 with TRBJ2-7; no clear D. The germline V gene has CDR1 SGHTA and CDR2 FQGNSA. V was cut by 4 bases and J by 5 bases, with 15 bases left in between. This CDR3 region has 14 residues. The CDR3 bases are TGTGCCAGCAGCTCCTATCGGCCCCTGAACGAGCAGTACTTC. This sequence encodes CASSSYRPLNEQYF.

The CDR3 region is CASSETEFYGYTF. The CDR3 DNA follows: TGTGCCAGCAGTGAGACAGAGTTCTATGGCTACACCTTC. This sequence joins TRBV2 and TRBJ1-2, with TRBD1 as a possible D gene (5 bases). V was clipped by 3 bases and J by 4 bases, with 9 bases between them. This CDR3 spans 13 amino acids. Per germline, CDR1 SNHLY and CDR2 FYNNEI.

The rearrangement links TRBV5-4 to TRBJ2-5, with 11 bases lining up with TRBD2. The CDR3 loop spans 16 amino acids. The germline gives CDR1 SGHNT, CDR2 YYREEE (reference sequence). With V trimmed by 3 bases and J by 3 bases, 7 bases remained unmatched. The CDR3 DNA follows: TGTGCCAGCAGCTCCCTAGCGGGGGGACGAAAAGAGACCCAGTACTTC. Protein product: CASSSLAGGRKETQYF.

This sequence joins TRBV5-4 and TRBJ2-2, with a tentative D call TRBD2 (5 bases). Looked up from germline, CDR1 is SGHNT and CDR2 is YYREEE (reference sequence). Trimming stripped 1 base from V and 7 bases from J, with 14 bases between. The length of the CDR3 is 15 residues. The CDR3 sequence: CASSLFLARDGELFF. CDR3 in DNA: TGTGCCAGCAGCTTGTTTCTAGCTCGGGACGGGGAGCTGTTTTTT. The full variable domain, in which reference TRBV5-4 and TRBJ2-2 provide the parts outside the CDR3, is ETGVTQSPTHLIKTRGQQVTLRCSSQSGHNTVSWYQQALGQGPQFIFQYYREEENGRGNFPPRFSGLQFPNYSSELNVNALELDDSALYLCASSLFLARDGELFFGEGSRLTVL.

This clonotype has only one observation. This chain connects TRBV25-1 to TRBJ2-5, with D perhaps TRBD2 (5 bases). V lost 3 bases and J lost 3, with 8 bases in between. CDR3 length: 13 amino acids. Germline CDR1 MGHDK, CDR2 SYGVNS. CDR3 nucleotide sequence: TGTGCCAGCAGTGACCCGGGGAAAGAGACCCAGTACTTC. Residues: CASSDPGKETQYF.

This chain connects TRBV2 to TRBJ2-7, with 8 bases fitting TRBD1. The CDR3 length is 13 residues. The germline CDR1 and CDR2 sequences are SNHLY and FYNNEI. Trimming cost V 5 bases and J 9 bases; bases outside gene matches: 9. CDR3 bases: TGTGCCAGCAGTTGGACGCAGGGGGCCGGGCAGTACTTC. Amino acids: CASSWTQGAGQYF.

V and J are TRBV7-2 and TRBJ2-5; D uncertain. CDR3 length: 16 residues. Germline V gene sequence: CDR1 SGHTA, CDR2 FQGNSA. Trimming took off 6 bases at V and 4 bases at J, with 21 bases between the two ends. The CDR3 nucleotides read TGTGCCAGCAGTTACCCCCCAGGCGCAGCCAGAGAGACCCAGTACTTC. Translated, it gives CASSYPPGAARETQYF.

Here the CDR3 reads CASLQLGSSYNEQFF. In DNA form, the CDR3 reads TGTGCCAGCTTACAACTAGGGAGCTCCTACAATGAGCAGTTCTTC. The chain recombines TRBV19 with TRBJ2-1; the D gene is possibly TRBD2 (5 bases). The ends were cut back, 9 bases at V and 0 bases at J, with 15 bases in the middle. The CDR3 extends over 15 amino acids. Germline lookup yields CDR1 LNHDA and CDR2 SQIVND (reference sequence). Full variable domain (outside the CDR3, taken from reference TRBV19 and TRBJ2-1): DGGITQSPKYLFRKEGQNVTLSCEQNLNHDAMYWYRQDPGQGLRLIYYSQIVNDFQKGDIAEGYSVSREKKESFPLTVTSAQKNPTAFYLCASLQLGSSYNEQFFGPGTRLTVL.

The chain employs TRBV4-2 and TRBJ2-1, with D hard to call. Germline V gene lookup returns CDR1 LGHNA and CDR2 YNFKEQ. The CDR3 spans 17 residues. Trimming shortened V by 0 bases and J by 0 bases, and 12 bases separated the two germline ends. The CDR3 loop reads CASSQDLPLSSYNEQFF. DNA of the CDR3: TGTGCCAGCAGCCAAGACCTTCCTCTCAGCTCCTACAATGAGCAGTTCTTC.

In its sample, this clonotype was seen once. This rearrangement joins TRBV19 to TRBJ2-3; 8 bases fit TRBD2. The V gene's germline CDR1 is LNHDA and CDR2 SQIVND (reference sequence). V was pared by 3 bases and J by 6 bases, with 8 bases of the junction left unmatched. CDR3 length: 15 residues. The CDR3 DNA reads as TGTGCCAGTAGTATCGGGGGGACTAGTGGCGATACGCAGTATTTT. Translating it yields CASSIGGTSGDTQYF.

The chain couples TRBV29-1 to TRBJ1-1, with D possibly being TRBD1 (5 bases). The CDR3 is made up of 12 amino acids. From germline, CDR1 is SQVTM and CDR2 ANQGSEA. Trimming cost V 5 bases and J 4 bases, with 11 bases left between them. The CDR3 protein is CSVQGGGTEAFF. CDR3 nucleotide sequence: TGCAGCGTTCAGGGAGGTGGCACTGAAGCTTTCTTT.

The gene calls are TRBV24-1 and TRBJ2-1, with 7 bases that match TRBD2. With V trimmed by 5 bases and J by 8 bases, 5 bases remained unmatched. The germline gives CDR1 KGHDR, CDR2 SFDVKD. CDR3 length equals 13 residues. CDR3 DNA: TGTGCCACCAGTGCTGGCGGGAGCGATGAGCAGTTCTTC. Its protein product is CATSAGGSDEQFF.

This clonotype was counted between two and nine times. The chain combines TRBV15 with TRBJ2-7; 7 bases align to TRBD2. V lost 1 base to trimming and J lost 5 bases; unmatched junction nucleotides: 11. This CDR3 comprises 16 residues. Germline-derived CDR1 and CDR2 are LNHNV and YYDKDF (reference sequence). This CDR3 is CATSRGGGGVFHEQYF. The CDR3 DNA sequence: TGTGCCACCAGCAGAGGGGGTGGGGGGGTCTTCCACGAGCAGTACTTC.

This clonotype has more than one count but fewer than ten. The genes are TRBV30 and TRBJ1-1; 8 positions match TRBD1. Trimming cost V 1 base and J 10 bases; bases outside gene matches: 14. Germline CDR1 reads GTSNPN; CDR2 reads SVGIG (reference sequence). The CDR3 is 15 residues long. The CDR3 is CAWSDFGGQGLGAFF. The CDR3 nucleotides are TGTGCCTGGAGTGACTTCGGCGGACAGGGTCTTGGAGCTTTCTTT.